A selection of T cell receptor beta chains follows, all from one sample in a study of T cell changes during pregnancy in multiple sclerosis. The method was immunoSEQ multiplex PCR; TCRdb's version includes in-frame clones alone and lacks a portion of them. The data hold about 47,000 clones, with around 93% observed a single time. The sequencing used peripheral blood, collected in the third trimester of pregnancy. The receptor source for this set is a female donor with multiple sclerosis, enrolled in a pregnancy study. CDR3s include the opening cysteine and the closing phenylalanine or tryptophan. D genes are given only for firm matches. Clone size is not always given. Where it is, it says once, few, many or a class for expanded clones.

v_call,j_call,cdr3_length,clone_size,d_call,cdr3_nt,cdr3_aa
TRBV19,TRBJ2-7,15,-,TRBD2,TGTGCCAGTAGTACCACTACTAGCGGGAACTACGAGCAGTACTTC,CASSTTTSGNYEQYF
TRBV9,TRBJ2-7,15,-,TRBD2,TGTGCCAGCAGCGTAGAGGCGGGGGAGACCTACGAGCAGTACTTC,CASSVEAGETYEQYF
TRBV6-5,TRBJ2-7,14,-,-,TGTGCCAGCAGTTACTTGCCTAGCCGAGACGAGCAGTACTTC,CASSYLPSRDEQYF
TRBV19,TRBJ1-5,16,-,TRBD1,TGTGCCAGTAGTACCGTGTCCGGGACAGGCCATCAGCCCCAGCATTTT,CASSTVSGTGHQPQHF
TRBV11-2,TRBJ2-2,18,-,TRBD2,TGTGCCAGCAAAAAGGTGCCGGGACTAGCGGGAAACTACGGGGAGCTGTTTTTT,CASKKVPGLAGNYGELFF
TRBV7-2,TRBJ2-7,15,-,TRBD2,TGTGCCAGCAGCTTAGTTAGCGGGCCAGACTACGAGCAGTACTTC,CASSLVSGPDYEQYF
TRBV18,TRBJ2-2,16,-,-,TGTGCCAGCTCACCAACGTTGTCAGAAAACACCGGGGAGCTGTTTTTT,CASSPTLSENTGELFF
TRBV6-5,TRBJ2-7,14,-,-,TGTGCCAGCAGTTACGGACAACACACCTACGAGCAGTACTTC,CASSYGQHTYEQYF
TRBV7-2,TRBJ2-1,18,-,TRBD2,TGTGCCAGCAGCTCCACCAGGGCGGGACTAGCAGGCCACAATGAGCAGTTCTTC,CASSSTRAGLAGHNEQFF
TRBV5-4,TRBJ2-1,13,-,-,TGTGCCAGCAGCGAAGACAGCTCCAATGAGCAGTTCTTC,CASSEDSSNEQFF
TRBV4-1,TRBJ2-1,16,once,TRBD2,TGCGCCAGCAGCCAAGTTATACTAGCGGGAGTGAATGAGCAGTTCTTC,CASSQVILAGVNEQFF
TRBV7-2,TRBJ1-5,14,-,-,TGTGCCAGCAGCTTGACAGACAGCAATCAGCCCCAGCATTTT,CASSLTDSNQPQHF
TRBV6-1,TRBJ2-5,15,-,-,TGTGCCAGCAGGGAAAAACAGGCCTACCAAGAGACCCAGTACTTC,CASREKQAYQETQYF
TRBV7-8,TRBJ2-7,15,once,TRBD2,TGTGCCAGCAGCTTAGGAGTCCTAGCGGGAAGCGAGCAGTACTTC,CASSLGVLAGSEQYF
TRBV5-4,TRBJ2-5,15,-,TRBD2,TGTGCCAGCAGCCCGGGGAGGGCAGAAGATGAGACCCAGTACTTC,CASSPGRAEDETQYF
TRBV7-6,TRBJ2-7,16,-,TRBD2,TGTGCCAGCAGCTTATTGAGCGGGGATACTTCCTACGAGCAGTACTTC,CASSLLSGDTSYEQYF
TRBV7-6,TRBJ2-5,18,once,TRBD2,TGTGCCAGCAGCTTAGTCGCCGGGACAGCGGGAGGACAAGAGACCCAGTACTTC,CASSLVAGTAGGQETQYF